This paragraph reports one T cell receptor (beta chain). The germline CDR1 and CDR2 sequences are SGHNT and YYREEE (reference sequence). The CDR3 totals 15 residues. The V gene lost 0 bases and the J gene lost 4 bases, with 8 bases spanning the gap. The data derive from a study of blood T cell repertoires in COVID-19. The overall study: Samples taken during acute and convalescent COVID-19 were collected in the United States, Italy and Spain. Sample material is recorded as cDNA or gDNA derived from T cells, B-cell-depleted T cells, or PBMCs.

TCRdb's copy holds only in-frame clones and misses some; the assay was immunoSEQ multiplex PCR. The sample has some 220,000 clones, roughly 85% seen once. Followed longitudinally, the Seattle patients had been enrolled during active infection. Specimen: peripheral blood. The gene calls are TRBV5-4 and TRBJ2-6, with unresolved D. The clonotype comes from a woman aged 65 to 85 with COVID-19, enrolled during active disease. CDR3 sequence: CASSLGALGANVLTF. CDR3 nucleotides: TGTGCCAGCAGCTTGGGGGCCCTCGGGGCCAACGTCCTGACTTTC.